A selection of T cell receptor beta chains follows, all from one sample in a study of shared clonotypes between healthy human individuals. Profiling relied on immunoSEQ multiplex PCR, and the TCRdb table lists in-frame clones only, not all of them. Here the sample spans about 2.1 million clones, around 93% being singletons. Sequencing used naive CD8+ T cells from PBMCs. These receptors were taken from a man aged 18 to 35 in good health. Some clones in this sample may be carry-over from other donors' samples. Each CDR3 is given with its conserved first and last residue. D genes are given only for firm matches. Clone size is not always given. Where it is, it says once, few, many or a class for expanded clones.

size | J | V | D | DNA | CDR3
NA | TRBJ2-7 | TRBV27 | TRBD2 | TGTGCCAGCAGTTTAGCGGGAGTTCCTTCATTCTACGAGCAGTACTTC | CASSLAGVPSFYEQYF
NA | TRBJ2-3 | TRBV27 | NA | TGTGCCAGCGGCACAAGAGGGACCACAGATACGCAGTATTTT | CASGTRGTTDTQYF
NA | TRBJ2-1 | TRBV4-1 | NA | TGCGCCAGCAGCCGCCCGACTAGTTCCTCCTTGAATGAGCAGTTCTTC | CASSRPTSSSLNEQFF
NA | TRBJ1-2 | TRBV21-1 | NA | TGTGCCAGCAGCAAGGGATTTGTGGGACAGAAAAACTATGGCTACACCTTC | CASSKGFVGQKNYGYTF
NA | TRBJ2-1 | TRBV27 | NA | TGTGCCAGCAGTTCATTCTACGGGAGCTCCTACAATGAGCAGTTCTTC | CASSSFYGSSYNEQFF
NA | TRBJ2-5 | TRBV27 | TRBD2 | TGTGCCAGCAGTCGGCTAGCGGGAGGAGAGACCCAGTACTTC | CASSRLAGGETQYF
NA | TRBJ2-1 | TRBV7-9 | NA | TGTGCCAGCAGCCAGAGCATCCCCCCCCGGGATGAGCAGTTCTTC | CASSQSIPPRDEQFF
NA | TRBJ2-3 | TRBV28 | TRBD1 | TGTGCCAGCAGCTCCAACTCAGGGACAGGGGATACCACAGATACGCAGTATTTT | CASSSNSGTGDTTDTQYF
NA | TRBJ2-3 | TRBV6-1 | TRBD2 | TGTGCCAGCATTGGGCTAGCGGCCACAGATACGCAGTATTTT | CASIGLAATDTQYF
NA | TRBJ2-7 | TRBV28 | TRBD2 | TGTGCCAGCAGTCCCCCGGGAGGCCCCGAGCAGTACTTC | CASSPPGGPEQYF
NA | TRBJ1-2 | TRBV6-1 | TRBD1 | TGTGCCAGCAGTGACAGGACAGGATACTATGGCTACACCTTC | CASSDRTGYYGYTF
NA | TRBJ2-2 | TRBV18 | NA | TGTGCCAGCTCACCACTAGTAACCAACACCGGGGAGCTGTTTTTT | CASSPLVTNTGELFF
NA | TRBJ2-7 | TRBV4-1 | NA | TGCGCCAGCAGCCAACCATTCCGGGACCGGTCCTACGAGCAGTACTTC | CASSQPFRDRSYEQYF
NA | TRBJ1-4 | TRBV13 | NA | TGTGCCAGCAGCGCCGGGACCAGGAGTGAAAAACTGTTTTTT | CASSAGTRSEKLFF
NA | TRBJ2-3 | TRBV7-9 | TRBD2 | TGTGCCAGCAGCTTCTACGGGAGGGCAGATACGCAGTATTTT | CASSFYGRADTQYF
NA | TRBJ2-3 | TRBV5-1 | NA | TGCGCCAGCAGCGTGAGGGCCCTAACAGATACGCAGTATTTT | CASSVRALTDTQYF
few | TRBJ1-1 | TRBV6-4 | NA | TGTGCCAGCAGTGTCAGGGGTAACACTGAAGCTTTCTTT | CASSVRGNTEAFF
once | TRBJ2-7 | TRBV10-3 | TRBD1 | TGTGCCATCAGTGAGTCAGGGACAGGGGCCGAGCAGTACTTC | CAISESGTGAEQYF
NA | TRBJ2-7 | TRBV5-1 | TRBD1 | TGCGCCAGCAGCTTCGCCGGGACAGGGCTCTACGAGCAGTACTTC | CASSFAGTGLYEQYF
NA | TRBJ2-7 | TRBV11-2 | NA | TGTGCCAGCAGCGGAGGGACAAACGGCTACGAGCAGTACTTC | CASSGGTNGYEQYF
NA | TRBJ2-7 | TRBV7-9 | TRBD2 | TGTGCCAGCAGCTTAGTAGGTCAGCGGGATGGGCGGTACGAGCAGTACTTC | CASSLVGQRDGRYEQYF
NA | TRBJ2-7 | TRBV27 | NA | TGTGCCAGCAGGACAACAGGGTCCGAGCAGTACTTC | CASRTTGSEQYF
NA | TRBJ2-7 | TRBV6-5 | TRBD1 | TGTGCCAGCAGCCCCACAGGGGACGAGCAGTACTTC | CASSPTGDEQYF
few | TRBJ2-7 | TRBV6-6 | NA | TGTGCCAGCAGTTACTCGTTCCTCTACGAGCAGTACTTC | CASSYSFLYEQYF
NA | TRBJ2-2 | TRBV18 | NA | TGTGCCAGCTCACCGGGACCCGGGGAGCTGTTTTTT | CASSPGPGELFF
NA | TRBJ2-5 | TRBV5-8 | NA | TGTGCCAGCAGCTACCCGGGGTGGGCAGATGGGGAAGAGACCCAGTACTTC | CASSYPGWADGEETQYF
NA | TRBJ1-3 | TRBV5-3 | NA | TGTGCCAGAAGCGCCGACGTCCAGCTTAGCTCTGGAAACACCATATATTTT | CARSADVQLSSGNTIYF
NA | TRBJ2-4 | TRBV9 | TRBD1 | TGTGCCAGCAGCCCGACGGGACAGGTGACCAAAAACATTCAGTACTTC | CASSPTGQVTKNIQYF
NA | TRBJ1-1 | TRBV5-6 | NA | TGTGCCAGCAGCTTGGGACGCCGGTACACTGAAGCTTTCTTT | CASSLGRRYTEAFF
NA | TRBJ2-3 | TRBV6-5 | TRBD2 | TGTGCCAGCACCAAAACTAGCGGGAGCACAGATACGCAGTATTTT | CASTKTSGSTDTQYF
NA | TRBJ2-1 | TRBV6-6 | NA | TGTGCCAGCACCGACCCGTTGGACTATTACAATGAGCAGTTCTTC | CASTDPLDYYNEQFF
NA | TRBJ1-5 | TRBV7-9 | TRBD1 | TGTGCCAGCAGCGCGTTCTTAGGACAGGGGGCCGGTCAGCCCCAGCATTTT | CASSAFLGQGAGQPQHF
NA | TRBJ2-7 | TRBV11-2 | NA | TGTGCCAGCAGCTTCCCCCAGGCGCTCTACGAGCAGTACTTC | CASSFPQALYEQYF
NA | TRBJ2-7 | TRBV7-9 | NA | TGTGCCAGCAGCCTAGGGACCGCCGAGCAGTACTTC | CASSLGTAEQYF
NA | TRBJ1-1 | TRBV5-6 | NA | TGTGCCAGCAGCTTTTTGAGGGACCCGAACACTGAAGCTTTCTTT | CASSFLRDPNTEAFF
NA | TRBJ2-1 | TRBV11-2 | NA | TGTGCCAGCAGCCCCGAGGACGGAAACAATGAGCAGTTCTTC | CASSPEDGNNEQFF
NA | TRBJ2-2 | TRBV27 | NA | TGTGCCAGCAGTCTCCCGTATAACACCGGGGAGCTGTTTTTT | CASSLPYNTGELFF
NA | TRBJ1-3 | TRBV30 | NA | TGTGCCTGGCGACGCAGTGGCTCTGGAAACACCATATATTTT | CAWRRSGSGNTIYF
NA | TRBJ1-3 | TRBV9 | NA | TGTGCCAGCAGCTTACAAACCGGGACGGCAATGAGCTCTGGAAACACCATATATTTT | CASSLQTGTAMSSGNTIYF
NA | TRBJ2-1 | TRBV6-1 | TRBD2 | TGTGCCAGCAGCGAAACCTTGGCTAGCGGGAGTTATGAGCAGTTCTTC | CASSETLASGSYEQFF
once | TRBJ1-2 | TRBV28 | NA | TGTGCCAGCAGTTCGGTGTCGGAGGACTATGGCTACACCTTC | CASSSVSEDYGYTF
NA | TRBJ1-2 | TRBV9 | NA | TGTGCCAGCAGCACACCCCCGGGCTACACCTTC | CASSTPPGYTF